The clone carrying this T cell receptor beta chain has a handful of counts. Antigen: not known. These data originate in a study of OX40 agonist ivuxolimab in advanced cancers. CDR1 GTSNPN and CDR2 SVGIG come from the germline V gene (reference sequence). The CDR3 consists of 11 residues. Trimming took 2 bases from V and 6 from J, leaving 5 bases between them. Data came from immunoSEQ multiplex PCR; TCRdb stores just in-frame clones and leaves some out. Among fewer than 80,000 clones listed, more than 75% were seen once. Study-level findings and limits: Averaging showed that CD8+ T cells had more expanded clones than CD4+ did. At 0.1 to 3.0 mg/kg, CD4+ and CD8+ blood T cells expanded clonally by week 6.

This sequence joins TRBV30 and TRBJ2-1; no firm D call. The sequence was collected from an adult with an advanced solid tumor such as melanoma, head and neck, liver or kidney cancer. Sequences were derived from CD4+ or CD8+ T cells sorted from blood, sampled in a trial of the OX40 agonist ivuxolimab. The CDR3, as DNA: TGTGCCTGGAGTCCATTCAATGAGCAGTTCTTC. Its protein product is CAWSPFNEQFF.